This T cell receptor (beta chain) is drawn from a study of blood T cell repertoires in COVID-19. The overall study: COVID-19 samples from acute and convalescent phases originated in the United States, Italy and Spain. Sources were T cells, B-cell-depleted T cells, or PBMCs; the material itself was cDNA or gDNA.

The V end lost 1 base, the J end lost 4 bases, and 10 bases lay between the germline ends. The germline V gene has CDR1 KGHSH and CDR2 LQKENI. The CDR3 sequence is 14 residues long. Study processing details: Cell counts per sample came from amplifying reference gene primers. The data were produced by immunoSEQ multiplex PCR, yet TCRdb's version contains in-frame clones alone and is incomplete. V and J calls and clone size are copied from that table; D and trimming were computed from the DNA. The data hold some 200,000 clones, with approximately 80% observed a single time. V gene TRBV18 combines with J gene TRBJ1-1; TRBD1 might be the D (5 bases). The sequence came from a human donor in a cohort sampled during active COVID-19. The specimen was peripheral blood. Here the CDR3 DNA reads TGTGCCAGCTCACCACAAGCGGGGCTCACTGAAGCTTTCTTT. Its protein product is CASSPQAGLTEAFF.